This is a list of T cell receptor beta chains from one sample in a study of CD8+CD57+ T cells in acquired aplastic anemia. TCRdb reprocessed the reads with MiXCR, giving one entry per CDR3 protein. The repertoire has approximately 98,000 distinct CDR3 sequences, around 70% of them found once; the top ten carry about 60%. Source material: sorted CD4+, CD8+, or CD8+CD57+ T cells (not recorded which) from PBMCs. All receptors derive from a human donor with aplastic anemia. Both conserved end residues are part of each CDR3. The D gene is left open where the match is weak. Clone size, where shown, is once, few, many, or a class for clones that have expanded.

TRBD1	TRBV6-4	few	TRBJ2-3	TGTGCCAGCAGTGACTCGTTCGGGACAGGGGGCGATACGCAGTATTTT	CASSDSFGTGGDTQYF
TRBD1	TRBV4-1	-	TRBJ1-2	TGCGCCAGCAGCCAAGATGGGTCTCCCGGGACAGGGGCGAATGGCTACACCTTC	CASSQDGSPGTGANGYTF
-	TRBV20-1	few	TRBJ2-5	TGCAGTGCTACGACCCGGGACACGTACCAAGAGACCCAGTACTTC	CSATTRDTYQETQYF
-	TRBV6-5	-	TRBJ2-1	TGTGCCAGCAGTTACGGTGTGGACAATGAGCAGTTCTTC	CASSYGVDNEQFF
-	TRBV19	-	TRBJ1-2	TGTGCCAGTACCACGGACAGCACTAACTATGGCTACACCTTC	CASTTDSTNYGYTF
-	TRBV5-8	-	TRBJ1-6	TGTGCCAGCAGCTTGGAGACAGGAGGTTCACCCCTCCACTTT	CASSLETGGSPLHF
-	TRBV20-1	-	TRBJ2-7	TGCAGTGCCAGGGGCTCCGGAACAGGGCAATACGAGCAGTACTTC	CSARGSGTGQYEQYF
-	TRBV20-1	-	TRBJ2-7	TGCAGTGCTAGATATGACAGCTCTCACACCTACGAGCAGTACTTC	CSARYDSSHTYEQYF
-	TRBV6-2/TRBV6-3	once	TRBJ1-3	TGTGCCAGCAGTTACAAGGGAGGGGGAGGGATCTGTTCTGGAAACACCATATATTTT	CASSYKGGGGICSGNTIYF
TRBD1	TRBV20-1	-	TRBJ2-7	TGCAGTGCTAGAGAAAGGACAGGGGCATCCTACGAGCAGTACTTC	CSARERTGASYEQYF
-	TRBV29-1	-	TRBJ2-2	TGCAGCGTTGACAGGGCTGGGGAGCTGTTTTTT	CSVDRAGELFF
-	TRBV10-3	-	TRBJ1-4	TGTGCCATCAGTGACCGGACAGTAAATGAAAAACTGTTTTTT	CAISDRTVNEKLFF
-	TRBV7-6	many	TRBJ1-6	TGTGCCAGCAGCTTTTACTCCCCAGAACAACTGAATAATTCACCCCTCCACTTT	CASSFYSPEQLNNSPLHF